This T cell receptor beta chain originates from a study of monozygotic twins with inflammatory bowel disease. TCRdb re-called the 5' RACE reads and gives one entry per CDR3 protein, without DNA. Its table lists a few hundred thousand distinct CDR3 sequences. The CDR3 has 14 amino acids. The germline gives CDR1 SGHDT, CDR2 YYEEEE. The TCR sequence derives from a human donor with ulcerative colitis or Crohn's disease, or a healthy co-twin of an affected twin (not recorded which). The V gene is TRBV5-6, the J gene TRBJ2-3; there is no DNA to check the TCRdb D call of TRBD1. The sample consisted of blood. CDR3 region: CASSLVRDPDTQYF. Variable domain in full (rest from reference TRBV5-6 and TRBJ2-3): DAGVTQSPTHLIKTRGQQVTLRCSPKSGHDTVSWYQQALGQGPQFIFQYYEEEERQRGNFPDRFSGHQFPNYSSELNVNALLLGDSALYLCASSLVRDPDTQYFGPGTRLTVL.